This record looks at one TCR beta chain sequence and its context. This CDR3 comprises 15 residues. The trim removed 1 base at V and 4 bases at J, leaving 2 bases unmatched. Germline-derived CDR1 and CDR2 are SGHAT and FQNNGV. Original processing methods: By means of reference gene primer amplification, nucleated cell counts were estimated. Here immunoSEQ multiplex PCR was the method, and the copy in TCRdb shows in-frame clones only, minus some. Clone size and V and J calls were adopted from that table, with D and trimming inferred from the DNA. This table has more than 200,000 clones, about 87% appearing once. The source of the sample is a study of blood T cell repertoires in COVID-19.

The sample taken for sequencing was peripheral blood. This TCR came from an older man with acute or convalescent COVID-19. The genes are TRBV11-2 and TRBJ1-5, with 9 nucleotides matching TRBD1. The CDR3 protein is CASSLGTGDNQPQHF. The DNA for the CDR3 is TGTGCCAGCAGCTTAGGGACAGGGGATAATCAGCCCCAGCATTTT.